This TCR beta chain was sequenced in a study of control samples from healthy donors and cancer patients. The protocol was immunoSEQ multiplex PCR, while the TCRdb copy is restricted to in-frame clones and leaves out a portion. Of 100,000 to 150,000 clones in the sample, roughly 90% are singletons; the top ten hold about 2.2%. Sequencing input: blood. The receptor comes from a woman between 50 and 59 years old in good health.

CDR3 DNA sequence: TGTGCCTGGTGGAAGGGAGCAAAGGCTGGAAAACTGTTTTTT. Translated: CAWWKGAKAGKLFF. The chain couples TRBV30 to TRBJ1-4; D is unclear. Germline CDR1 GTSNPN, CDR2 SVGIG (reference sequence). V was trimmed by 5 bases and J by 10 bases, leaving 20 bases between them. There are 14 residues in the CDR3.